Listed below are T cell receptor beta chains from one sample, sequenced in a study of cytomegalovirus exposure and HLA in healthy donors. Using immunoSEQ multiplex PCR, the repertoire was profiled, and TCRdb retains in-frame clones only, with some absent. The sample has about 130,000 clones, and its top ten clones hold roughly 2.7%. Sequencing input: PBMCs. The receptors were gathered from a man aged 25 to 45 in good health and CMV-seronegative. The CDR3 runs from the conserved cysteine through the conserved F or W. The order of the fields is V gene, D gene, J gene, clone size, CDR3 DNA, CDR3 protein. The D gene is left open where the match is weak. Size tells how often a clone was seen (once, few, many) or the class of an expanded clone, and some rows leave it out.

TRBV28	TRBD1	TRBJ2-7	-	TGTGCCAGTGAAACACAGGGGGTAGGGAACGAGCAGTACTTC	CASETQGVGNEQYF
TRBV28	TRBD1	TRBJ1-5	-	TGTGCCACCTGGACAGGGAAGTCCAGCAATCAGCCCCAGCATTTT	CATWTGKSSNQPQHF
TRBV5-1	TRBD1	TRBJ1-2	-	TGCGCCAGCAGCTCCGGGACAGGGGAGAACTATGGCTACACCTTC	CASSSGTGENYGYTF
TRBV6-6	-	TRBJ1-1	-	TGTGCCAGCAGACCCTTGACAGGTTTGAACACTGAAGCTTTCTTT	CASRPLTGLNTEAFF
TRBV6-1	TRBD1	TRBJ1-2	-	TGTGCCAGCACCGAAGGGACAGTCAACTATGGCTACACCTTC	CASTEGTVNYGYTF
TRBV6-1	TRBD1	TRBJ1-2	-	TGTGCCAGCAGTGAGACAGGGGGCGGGGGCTACACCTTC	CASSETGGGGYTF
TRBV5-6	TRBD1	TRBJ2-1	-	TGTGCCAGCAGCCTCACCGGGACAGGGCCCTACAATGAGCAGTTCTTC	CASSLTGTGPYNEQFF
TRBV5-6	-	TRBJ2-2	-	TGTGCCAGCAGCACACCGGGGGAAACCGGGGAGCTGTTTTTT	CASSTPGETGELFF
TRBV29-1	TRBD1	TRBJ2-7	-	TGCAGCGTCCCGGGGTCGGGGACAGACCTCTACGAGCAGTACTTC	CSVPGSGTDLYEQYF
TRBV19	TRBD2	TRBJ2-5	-	TGTGCCAGTAGTATCGGGGGGAAGCAAGAGACCCAGTACTTC	CASSIGGKQETQYF
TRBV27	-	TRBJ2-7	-	TGTGCCAGCAGTTTATCGGGGGGTGCCCCCTACGAGCAGTACTTC	CASSLSGGAPYEQYF
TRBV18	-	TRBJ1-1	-	TGTGCCAGCCGATCGGACCCCCTCAGGGCCGCGAACACTGAAGCTTTCTTT	CASRSDPLRAANTEAFF
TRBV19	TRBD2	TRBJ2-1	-	TGTGCCAGTAGGGGACTAGCGGGGATATCAAACAATGAGCAGTTCTTC	CASRGLAGISNNEQFF
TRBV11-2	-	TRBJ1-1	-	TGTGCCAGCAGCTTAAGGCTGGGAGAGGCTTTCTTT	CASSLRLGEAFF
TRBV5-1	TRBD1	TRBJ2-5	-	TGCGCCAGCAGCCGGGACAGGGGTGAGACCCAGTACTTC	CASSRDRGETQYF
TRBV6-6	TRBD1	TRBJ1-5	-	TGTGCCAGCAGCCGTCACGGACAGGGAAATCAGCCCCAGCATTTT	CASSRHGQGNQPQHF
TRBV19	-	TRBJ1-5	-	TGTGCCAGTAGTATAAGTTCGGATCAGCCCCAGCATTTT	CASSISSDQPQHF
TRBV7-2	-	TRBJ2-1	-	TGTGCCAGCAGCTTAAATATGGCAGGGCACAATGAGCAGTTCTTC	CASSLNMAGHNEQFF
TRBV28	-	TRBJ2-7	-	TGTGCCAGCAGCACCGGACAAGGCCACGAGCAGTACTTC	CASSTGQGHEQYF
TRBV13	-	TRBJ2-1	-	TGTGCCAGCAGCTTAACTGGGGGCGCTGAGCAGTTCTTC	CASSLTGGAEQFF
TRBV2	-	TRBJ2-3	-	TGTGCCAGCAGTGAGTCTAGACTAGGGGCAGATACGCAGTATTTT	CASSESRLGADTQYF
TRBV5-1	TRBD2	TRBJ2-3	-	TGCGCCAGCAGGCCAAGCGGGAGTCATTCAGATACGCAGTATTTT	CASRPSGSHSDTQYF
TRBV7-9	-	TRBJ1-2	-	TGTGCCAGCAGCCCGGGAGGGGGTCTCTATGGCTACACCTTC	CASSPGGGLYGYTF
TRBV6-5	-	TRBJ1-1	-	TGTGCCAGCAGTCATACAGGGGAAGCTTTCTTT	CASSHTGEAFF
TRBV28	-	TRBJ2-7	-	TGTGCCACCCTTCAGTCCGGGACAATGGCATACGAGCAGTACTTC	CATLQSGTMAYEQYF
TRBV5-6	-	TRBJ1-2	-	TGTGCCAGCAGCTTGTTTCACAGCCTTGACTATGGCTACACCTTC	CASSLFHSLDYGYTF
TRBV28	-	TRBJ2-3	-	TGTGCCAGCAGTTTATCGGGGATCACAGATACGCAGTATTTT	CASSLSGITDTQYF
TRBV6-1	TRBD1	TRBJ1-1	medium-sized	TGTGCCAGCAATTACAGGGGAAAGACTGAAGCTTTCTTT	CASNYRGKTEAFF
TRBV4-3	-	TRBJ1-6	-	TGCGCCAGCAGCCAAGATAGCAGCTCCTATAATTCACCCCTCCACTTT	CASSQDSSSYNSPLHF
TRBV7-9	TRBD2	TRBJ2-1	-	TGTGCCAGCAGCTTACCCCCCCGGCTAGCGGGAGGGCGGAATGAGCAGTTCTTC	CASSLPPRLAGGRNEQFF
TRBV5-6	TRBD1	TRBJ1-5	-	TGTGCCAGCAGCTTGGGACAGGGGAGTCAGCCCCAGCATTTT	CASSLGQGSQPQHF
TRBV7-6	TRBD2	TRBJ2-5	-	TGTGCCAGCAGCTTACTCTGGACTAGCACTACTGGGGAGACCCAGTACTTC	CASSLLWTSTTGETQYF
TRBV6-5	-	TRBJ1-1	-	TGTGCCAGCAGTTACTCGAGTCAGAACACTGAAGCTTTCTTT	CASSYSSQNTEAFF
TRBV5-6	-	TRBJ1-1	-	TGTGCCAGCAGCTCGGACAGCATGAACACTGAAGCTTTCTTT	CASSSDSMNTEAFF
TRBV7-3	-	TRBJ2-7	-	TGTGCCAGCAGCTTAGGCGGCGCGAGCTCCTACGAGCAGTACTTC	CASSLGGASSYEQYF
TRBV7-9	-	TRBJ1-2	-	TGTGCCAGCAGCTGGAGCGAAGAGGATGGCTACACCTTC	CASSWSEEDGYTF
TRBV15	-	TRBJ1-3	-	TGTGCCACCTCCCTAAAAATCCAGGCTATACCTGGAAACACCATATATTTT	CATSLKIQAIPGNTIYF
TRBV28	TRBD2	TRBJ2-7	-	TGTGCCAGCAGCGCGGGAGGGCGATCCTACGAGCAGTACTTC	CASSAGGRSYEQYF
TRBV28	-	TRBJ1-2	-	TGTGCCAGCAGTTTCCGGGGTTTTTATGGCTACACCTTC	CASSFRGFYGYTF
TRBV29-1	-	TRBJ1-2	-	TGCAGCGTTCAGGAGGGAGGCGGCTACACCTTC	CSVQEGGGYTF
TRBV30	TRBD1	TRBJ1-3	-	TGTGCCTGGAGGCCCGGGACAGTCTCTGGAAACACCATATATTTT	CAWRPGTVSGNTIYF
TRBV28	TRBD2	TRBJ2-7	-	TGTGCCAGCAGTGCATCTAGCGGGAGAAGGGACGAGCAGTACTTC	CASSASSGRRDEQYF
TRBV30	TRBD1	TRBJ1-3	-	TGTGCCTGGAGTGCTGGACAGGGATTGTACGGAAACACCATATATTTT	CAWSAGQGLYGNTIYF
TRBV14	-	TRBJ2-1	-	TGTGCCAGCAGCCATGGACTTCCGCTAAGCTCCTACAATGAGCAGTTCTTC	CASSHGLPLSSYNEQFF
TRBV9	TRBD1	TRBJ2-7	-	TGTGCCAGCAGCCCAGGGACAGGGACCCCCTACGAGCAGTACTTC	CASSPGTGTPYEQYF
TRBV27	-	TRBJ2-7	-	TGTGCCAGCAGGGGGCCGCAGAGCTCCTACGAGCAGTACTTC	CASRGPQSSYEQYF
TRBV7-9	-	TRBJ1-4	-	TGTGCCAGCAGCCACGGGCGCTACTTAAGGGGAACTAATGAAAAACTGTTTTTT	CASSHGRYLRGTNEKLFF
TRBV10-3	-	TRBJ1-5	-	TGTGCCATCAGTGAGTCGAACGCGGGGGCCAATCAGCCCCAGCATTTT	CAISESNAGANQPQHF
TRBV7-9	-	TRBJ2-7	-	TGTGCCAGCAGCTTAACAGGGCCCGCCGAGCAGTACTTC	CASSLTGPAEQYF
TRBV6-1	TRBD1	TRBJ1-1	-	TGTGCCAGCAGTGCAGGGACAGGGTGGACTGAAGCTTTCTTT	CASSAGTGWTEAFF
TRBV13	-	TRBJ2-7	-	TGTGCCAGCAGCCCCAGGGCAGGGACCTACGAGCAGTACTTC	CASSPRAGTYEQYF
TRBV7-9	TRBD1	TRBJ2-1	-	TGTGCCAGCAGCCCCCGGGACAGGGAAGCCTACAATGAGCAGTTCTTC	CASSPRDREAYNEQFF